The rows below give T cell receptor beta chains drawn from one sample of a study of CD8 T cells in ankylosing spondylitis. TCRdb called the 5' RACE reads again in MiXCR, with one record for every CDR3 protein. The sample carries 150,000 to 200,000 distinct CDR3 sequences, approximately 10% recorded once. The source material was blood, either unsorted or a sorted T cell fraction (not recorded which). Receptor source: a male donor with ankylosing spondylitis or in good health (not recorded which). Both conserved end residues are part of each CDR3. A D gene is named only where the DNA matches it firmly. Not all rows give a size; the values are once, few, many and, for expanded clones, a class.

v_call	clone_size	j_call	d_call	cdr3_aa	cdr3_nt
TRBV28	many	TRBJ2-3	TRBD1	CASSFSSGQSYTDTQYF	TGTGCCAGCAGTTTTTCCTCGGGACAGAGTTACACAGATACGCAGTATTTT
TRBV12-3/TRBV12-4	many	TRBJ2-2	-	CASSSGTPSGELFF	TGTGCCAGCAGTTCCGGGACTCCCTCCGGGGAGCTGTTTTTT
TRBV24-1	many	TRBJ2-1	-	CATSDLTVQFF	TGTGCCACCAGTGATTTGACGGTGCAGTTCTTC
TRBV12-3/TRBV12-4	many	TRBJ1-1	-	CASSRRGTAEAFF	TGTGCCAGCAGTCGCCGAGGGACTGCTGAAGCTTTCTTT
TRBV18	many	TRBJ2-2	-	CASSPWDPNTGELFF	TGTGCCAGCTCACCATGGGACCCGAACACCGGGGAGCTGTTTTTT
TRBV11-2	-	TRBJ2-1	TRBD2	CASSLEGGRTLYNEQFF	TGTGCCAGCAGCTTAGAGGGGGGGAGGACCCTCTACAATGAGCAGTTCTTC
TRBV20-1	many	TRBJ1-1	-	CSATRSSGYTEAFF	TGCAGTGCTACCCGCTCCTCAGGGTATACTGAAGCTTTCTTT
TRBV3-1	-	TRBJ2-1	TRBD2	CASSPDVPGLADNEQFF	TGTGCCAGCAGCCCCGATGTCCCGGGACTAGCGGACAATGAGCAGTTCTTC
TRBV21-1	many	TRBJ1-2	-	CASSKPSVGGRNYGYTF	TGTGCCAGCAGCAAACCAAGCGTAGGGGGACGAAACTATGGCTACACCTTC
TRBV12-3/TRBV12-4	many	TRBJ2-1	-	CASSSGYNEQFF	TGTGCCAGCAGTTCCGGCTACAATGAGCAGTTCTTC
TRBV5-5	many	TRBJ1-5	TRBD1	CASRSTGGGNQPQHF	TGTGCCAGCAGATCGACAGGGGGCGGGAATCAGCCCCAGCATTTT
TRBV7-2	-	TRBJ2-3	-	CASSPREGQDTQYF	TGTGCCAGCAGCCCGAGAGAGGGGCAAGATACGCAGTATTTT
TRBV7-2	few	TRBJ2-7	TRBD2	CASSLATGIGGRAYEQYF	TGTGCCAGCAGCTTAGCGACCGGGATTGGCGGGAGGGCCTACGAGCAGTACTTC
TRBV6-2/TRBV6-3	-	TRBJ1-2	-	CASSRDLYGYTF	TGTGCCAGCTCCAGGGACCTCTATGGCTACACCTTC
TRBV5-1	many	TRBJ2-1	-	CASSLARYSYNEQFF	TGCGCCAGCAGCTTGGCCCGCTACTCCTACAATGAGCAGTTCTTC